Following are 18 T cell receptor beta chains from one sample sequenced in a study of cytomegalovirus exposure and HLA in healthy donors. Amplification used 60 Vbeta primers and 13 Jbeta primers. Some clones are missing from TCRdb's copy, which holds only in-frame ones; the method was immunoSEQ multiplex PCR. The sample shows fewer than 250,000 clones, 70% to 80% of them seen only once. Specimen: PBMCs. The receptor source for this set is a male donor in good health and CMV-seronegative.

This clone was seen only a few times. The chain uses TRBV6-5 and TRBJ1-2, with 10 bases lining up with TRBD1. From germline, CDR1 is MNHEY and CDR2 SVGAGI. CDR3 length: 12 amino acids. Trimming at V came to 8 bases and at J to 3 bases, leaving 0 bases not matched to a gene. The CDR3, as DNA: TGTGCCAGCGGACAGGGGGACTATGGCTACACCTTC. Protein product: CASGQGDYGYTF.

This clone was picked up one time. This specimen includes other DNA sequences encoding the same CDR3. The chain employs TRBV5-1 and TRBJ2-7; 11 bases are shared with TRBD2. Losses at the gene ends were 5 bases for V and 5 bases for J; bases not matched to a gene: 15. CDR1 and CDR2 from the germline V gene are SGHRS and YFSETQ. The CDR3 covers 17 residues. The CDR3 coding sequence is TGCGCCAGCAGGCAGCAACTAGCGGGAGTCGGGACCCACGAGCAGTACTTC. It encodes CASRQQLAGVGTHEQYF.

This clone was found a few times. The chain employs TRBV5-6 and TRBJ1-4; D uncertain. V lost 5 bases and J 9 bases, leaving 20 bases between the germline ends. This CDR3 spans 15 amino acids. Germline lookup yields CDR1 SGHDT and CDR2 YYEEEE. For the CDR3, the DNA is TGTGCCAGCAGTTTTGGACCAACGGGAGGGAAAAAACTGTTTTTT. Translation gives CASSFGPTGGKKLFF.

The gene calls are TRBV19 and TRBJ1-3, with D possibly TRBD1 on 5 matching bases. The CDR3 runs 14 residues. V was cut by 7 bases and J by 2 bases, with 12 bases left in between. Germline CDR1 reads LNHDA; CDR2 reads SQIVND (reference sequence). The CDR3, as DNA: TGTGCCAGTACGGCGGGGACGGCTGGAAACACCATATATTTT. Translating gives CASTAGTAGNTIYF.

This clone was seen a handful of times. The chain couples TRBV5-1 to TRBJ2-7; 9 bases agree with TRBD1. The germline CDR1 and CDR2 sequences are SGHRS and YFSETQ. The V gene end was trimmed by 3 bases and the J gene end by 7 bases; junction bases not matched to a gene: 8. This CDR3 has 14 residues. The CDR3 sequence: CASSSRDRVMEQYF. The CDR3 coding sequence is TGCGCCAGCAGCTCCCGGGACAGGGTAATGGAGCAGTACTTC.

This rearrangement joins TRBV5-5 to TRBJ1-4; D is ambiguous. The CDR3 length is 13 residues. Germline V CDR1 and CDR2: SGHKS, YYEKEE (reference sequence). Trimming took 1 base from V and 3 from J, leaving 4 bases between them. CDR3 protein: CASSLTPNEKLFF. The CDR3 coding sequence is TGTGCCAGCAGCTTGACACCTAATGAAAAACTGTTTTTT.

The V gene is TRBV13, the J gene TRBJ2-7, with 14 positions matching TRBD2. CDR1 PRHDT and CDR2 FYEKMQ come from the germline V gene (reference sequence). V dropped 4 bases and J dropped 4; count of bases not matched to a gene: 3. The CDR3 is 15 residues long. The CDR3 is CASSWTSGRRYEQYF. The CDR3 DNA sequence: TGTGCCAGCAGCTGGACTAGCGGGAGGAGGTACGAGCAGTACTTC.

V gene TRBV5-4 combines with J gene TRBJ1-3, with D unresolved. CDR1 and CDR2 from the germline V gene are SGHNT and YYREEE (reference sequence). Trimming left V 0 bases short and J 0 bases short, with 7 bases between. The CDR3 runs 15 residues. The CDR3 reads CASSLGAGSGNTIYF. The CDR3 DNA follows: TGTGCCAGCAGCTTGGGGGCCGGCTCTGGAAACACCATATATTTT.

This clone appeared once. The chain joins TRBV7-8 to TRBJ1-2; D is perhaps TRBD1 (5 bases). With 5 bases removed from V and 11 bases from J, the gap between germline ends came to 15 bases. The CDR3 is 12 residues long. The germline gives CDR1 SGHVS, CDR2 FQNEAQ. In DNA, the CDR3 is TGTGCCAGCAGCAAGGACGGGGGTGGGTACACCTTC. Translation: CASSKDGGGYTF. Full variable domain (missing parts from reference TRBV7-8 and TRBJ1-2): GAGVSQSPRYKVAKRGQDVALRCDPISGHVSLFWYQQALGQGPEFLTYFQNEAQLDKSGLPSDRFFAERPEGSVSTLKIQRTQQEDSAVYLCASSKDGGGYTFGSGTRLTVV.

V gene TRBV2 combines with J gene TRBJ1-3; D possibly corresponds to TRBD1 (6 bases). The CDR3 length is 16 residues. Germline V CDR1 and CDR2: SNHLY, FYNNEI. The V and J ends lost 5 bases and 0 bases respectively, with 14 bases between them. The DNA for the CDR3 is TGTGCCAGCAGTTCGAGGGGGGGATCCTCTGGAAACACCATATATTTT. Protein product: CASSSRGGSSGNTIYF. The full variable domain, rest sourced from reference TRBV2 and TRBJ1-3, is EPEVTQTPSHQVTQMGQEVILRCVPISNHLYFYWYRQILGQKVEFLVSFYNNEISEKSEIFDDQFSVERPDGSNFTLKIRSTKLEDSAMYFCASSSRGGSSGNTIYFGEGSWLTVV.

This CDR3 is CASSEIGVAGIYEQYF. In nucleotides, the CDR3 is TGTGCCAGCAGTGAAATCGGGGTAGCGGGAATCTACGAGCAGTACTTC. The genes are TRBV6-1 and TRBJ2-7, with 8 bases fitting TRBD2. Germline CDR1 MNHNS, CDR2 SASEGT. The length of the CDR3 is 16 residues. Trimming cost V 2 bases and J 3 bases; bases outside gene matches: 9.

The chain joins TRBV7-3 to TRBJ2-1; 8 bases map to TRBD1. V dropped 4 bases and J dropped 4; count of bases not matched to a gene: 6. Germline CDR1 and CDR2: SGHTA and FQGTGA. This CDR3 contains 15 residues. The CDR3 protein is CASSSRRTGYNEQFF. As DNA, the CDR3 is TGTGCCAGCAGCTCGCGGAGGACAGGGTACAATGAGCAGTTCTTC.

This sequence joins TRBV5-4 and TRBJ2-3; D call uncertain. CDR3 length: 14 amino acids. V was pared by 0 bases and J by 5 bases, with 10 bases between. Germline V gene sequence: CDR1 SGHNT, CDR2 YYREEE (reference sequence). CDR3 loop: CASSLGASIDTQYF. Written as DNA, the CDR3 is TGTGCCAGCAGCTTGGGGGCGTCCATAGATACGCAGTATTTT.

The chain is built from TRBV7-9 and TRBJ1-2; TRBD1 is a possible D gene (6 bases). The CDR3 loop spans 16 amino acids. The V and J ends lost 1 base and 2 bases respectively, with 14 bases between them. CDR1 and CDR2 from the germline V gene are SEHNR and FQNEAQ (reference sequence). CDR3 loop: CASSLVRNRANYGYTF. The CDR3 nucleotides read TGTGCCAGCAGCTTAGTCCGGAACAGGGCCAACTATGGCTACACCTTC.

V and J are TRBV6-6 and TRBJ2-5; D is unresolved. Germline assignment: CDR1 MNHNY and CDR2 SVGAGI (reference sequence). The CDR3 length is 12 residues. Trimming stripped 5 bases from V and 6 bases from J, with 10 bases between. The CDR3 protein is CASSGQSKTQYF. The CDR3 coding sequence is TGTGCCAGCAGTGGCCAGTCCAAGACCCAGTACTTC.

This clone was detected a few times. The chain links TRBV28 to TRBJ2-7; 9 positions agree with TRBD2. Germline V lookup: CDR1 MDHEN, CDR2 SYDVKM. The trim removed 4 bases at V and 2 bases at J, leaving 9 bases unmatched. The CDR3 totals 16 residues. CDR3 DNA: TGTGCCAGCAGTTCGTCCTCTAGCGGGAAGGCCTACGAGCAGTACTTC. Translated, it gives CASSSSSSGKAYEQYF.

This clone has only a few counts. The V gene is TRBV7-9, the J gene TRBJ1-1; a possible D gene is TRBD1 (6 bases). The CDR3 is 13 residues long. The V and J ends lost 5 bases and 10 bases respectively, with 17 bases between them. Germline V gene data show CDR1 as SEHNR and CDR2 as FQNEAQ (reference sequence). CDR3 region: CASSPSGTPGAFF. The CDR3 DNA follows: TGTGCCAGCAGCCCATCGGGGACACCAGGAGCTTTCTTT.

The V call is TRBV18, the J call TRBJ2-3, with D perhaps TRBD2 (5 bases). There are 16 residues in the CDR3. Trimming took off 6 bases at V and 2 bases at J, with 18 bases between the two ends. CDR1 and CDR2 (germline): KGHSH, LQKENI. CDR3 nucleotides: TGTGCCAGCTCCCCCAGGACTCCCCCTCTCACAGATACGCAGTATTTT. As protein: CASSPRTPPLTDTQYF.